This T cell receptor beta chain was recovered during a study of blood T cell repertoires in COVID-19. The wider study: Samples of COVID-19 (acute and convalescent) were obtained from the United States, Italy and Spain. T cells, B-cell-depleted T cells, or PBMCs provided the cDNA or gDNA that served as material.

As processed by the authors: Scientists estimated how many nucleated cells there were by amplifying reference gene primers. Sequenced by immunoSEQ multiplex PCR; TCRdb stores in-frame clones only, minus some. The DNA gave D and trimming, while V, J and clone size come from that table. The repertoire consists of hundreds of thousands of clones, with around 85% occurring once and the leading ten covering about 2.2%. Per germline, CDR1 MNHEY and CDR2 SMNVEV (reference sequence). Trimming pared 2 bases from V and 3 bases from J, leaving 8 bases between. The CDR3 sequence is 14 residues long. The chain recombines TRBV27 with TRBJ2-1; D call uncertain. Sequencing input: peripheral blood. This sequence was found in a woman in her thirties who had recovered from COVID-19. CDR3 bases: TGTGCCAGCAGTTTAGGGCAGAACTACAATGAGCAGTTCTTC. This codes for CASSLGQNYNEQFF.